This T cell receptor beta chain was sequenced in a study of a mutant IDH1 vaccine in newly diagnosed glioma. Study-wide background: The first vaccination came 4-6 weeks after radiotherapy alone, or with temozolomide cycles. Therapy received beforehand was radiotherapy, temozolomide, or both, with most patients given both. Of treated patients, around 60% were men and about 40% women, averaging roughly 42 years.

Clones were sequenced by immunoSEQ multiplex PCR, and TCRdb holds only the in-frame ones, with some missing. The repertoire consists of around 130,000 clones, with over 75% occurring once and the leading ten covering 4.5% to 7%. Germline loops: CDR1 LGHNA, CDR2 YSLEER. This CDR3 has 15 amino acids. Trimming removed 3 bases from V and 0 bases from J, with 10 bases in between. On this clone itself: Its antigen is unknown.

This sample's time point: week 11, during vaccination. Topical imiquimod was applied with each vaccine dose, which held 300 ug of mutant IDH1 20-mer peptide. The sequence came from a man aged 35-49 years with glioma. The chain joins TRBV4-3 to TRBJ2-3; no firm D call. Sequencing was performed on PBMCs, taken from a glioma patient whose treatment included an IDH1 peptide vaccine. CDR3 in amino acids: CASSQAIPSTDTQYF. DNA of the CDR3: TGCGCCAGCAGCCAGGCCATACCTAGCACAGATACGCAGTATTTT.